These T cell receptor beta chains were read from a single sample in a study of blood T cell repertoires in COVID-19. The table came from immunoSEQ multiplex PCR; TCRdb's copy has only in-frame clones and leaves some out. Here the sample spans under 250,000 clones, approximately 89% being singletons. The sequenced material came from PBMCs or T cells enriched from blood (not recorded which). These receptor sequences come from a woman between 35 and 50 years old who had been exposed to COVID-19. The CDR3 runs from the conserved cysteine through the conserved F or W.

J gene | V gene | CDR3 protein
TRBJ2-7 | TRBV18 | CASSPPGQGHGEQYF
TRBJ1-6 | TRBV2 | CARSPGLGQNNSPLHF
TRBJ1-2 | TRBV28 | CASSTTGGYGYTF
TRBJ1-1 | TRBV19 | CASSTLEGLNTEAFF
TRBJ1-5 | TRBV4-2 | CASSPSAAGGNQPQHF
TRBJ1-2 | TRBV24-1 | CASSTGNYGYTF
TRBJ2-5 | TRBV5-1 | CASSLDRVQETQYF
TRBJ1-1 | TRBV25-1 | CASIESPGGGELF
TRBJ2-3 | TRBV24-1 | CATSGGAVLAGALDTQYF
TRBJ2-1 | TRBV4-3 | CASSQGRGEQFF
TRBJ1-1 | TRBV24-1 | CATRSGMNTEAFF
TRBJ1-2 | TRBV4-3 | CASSQDRGVTNYGYTF
TRBJ2-3 | TRBV4-3 | CASSRGRLAGGGTQYF
TRBJ2-5 | TRBV4-3 | CASSQGGRQGRDF
TRBJ1-2 | TRBV19 | CASRGRRQPRDGYTF
TRBJ1-1 | TRBV12-3/TRBV12-4 | CASHGGPGKGFF
TRBJ1-1 | TRBV28 | CASSSKTGGTEAFF
TRBJ1-5 | TRBV10-3 | CAISTGIDSNQPQHF
TRBJ2-5 | TRBV4-2 | CASSPFSTAGRVQETQYF
TRBJ1-5 | TRBV18 | CASSPLESGDSNQPQHF
TRBJ1-1 | TRBV7-9 | CASSPWTGNTEAFF
TRBJ1-2 | TRBV12-3/TRBV12-4 | CASSFNGRGGYTF
TRBJ2-1 | TRBV5-1 | CASNEESSYNEQFF
TRBJ1-2 | TRBV28 | CASSFYVANYGYTF
TRBJ2-7 | TRBV13 | CASSFGAYEQYF
TRBJ2-7 | TRBV7-2 | CASSLIGQGANEQYF
TRBJ1-2 | TRBV24-1 | CATSTGTGRHYGYTF
TRBJ1-2 | TRBV29-1 | CSVGGSTNYGYTF
TRBJ2-5 | TRBV18 | CASSKTGTSPQETQYF
TRBJ1-1 | TRBV5-6 | CASATEGAGTEAFF
TRBJ2-2 | TRBV4-2 | CASSQDTASGGHPKTGELFF
TRBJ1-6 | TRBV9 | CASSPSRQGWGSPLHF
TRBJ1-1 | TRBV5-1 | CASSSGPGVGTEAFF
TRBJ2-1 | TRBV11-3 | CASSDSFFLSYNEQFF